The rows below give T cell receptor beta chains drawn from one sample of a study of blood T cell repertoires in COVID-19. Assay: immunoSEQ multiplex PCR; the TCRdb copy retains only in-frame clones and omits some. The sample holds a few hundred thousand clones, roughly 83% seen once. The specimen sequenced was peripheral blood. These receptors all come from a woman aged 50 to 60 with acute or convalescent COVID-19. Each CDR3 is given with its conserved first and last residue. The order of the fields is D gene, J gene, V gene, CDR3 DNA, CDR3 protein. The D gene is left open where the match is weak.

NA,TRBJ1-1,TRBV6-2/TRBV6-3,TGTGCCAGCAGTTACTCACCTTTCTCCGACAGACAGCCTAACACTGAAGCTTTCTTT,CASSYSPFSDRQPNTEAFF
NA,TRBJ2-2,TRBV2,TGTGCCAGCAGTGGACAGTACACCGGGGAGCTGTTTTTT,CASSGQYTGELFF
NA,TRBJ2-7,TRBV11-2,TGTGCCAGCAGCTTTGACCAGGTACGGGAGCAGTACTTC,CASSFDQVREQYF
TRBD1,TRBJ1-6,TRBV4-1,TGCGCCAGCAGCCCTGGACAGGGGCTCTATAATTCACCCCTCCACTTT,CASSPGQGLYNSPLHF
TRBD2,TRBJ2-1,TRBV7-9,TGTGCCGGCCCGCCGGGGGGGAATGAGCAGTTCTTC,CAGPPGGNEQFF
NA,TRBJ2-1,TRBV19,TGTGCCAGTAGCCGTCGGGGCTCCTACAATGAGCAGTTCTTC,CASSRRGSYNEQFF
TRBD2,TRBJ2-2,TRBV5-4,TGTGCCAGCAGCCCATCCGGGACTAGCGGGAACACCGGGGAGCTGTTTTTT,CASSPSGTSGNTGELFF
TRBD2,TRBJ2-2,TRBV5-1,TGCGCCAGCAGCCCTCCCCTAGCGGGAGTTGGCGGGGAGCTGTTTTTT,CASSPPLAGVGGELFF
NA,TRBJ1-5,TRBV18,TGTGCCAGCTTACAACGTCAGCCCCAGCATTTT,CASLQRQPQHF
TRBD1,TRBJ1-1,TRBV11-2,TGTGCCAGCAGCTACACAGGGGTCTACACTGAAGCTTTCTTT,CASSYTGVYTEAFF
NA,TRBJ1-1,TRBV13,TGTGCCAGCAGCTTCCTACTGACAGGATTTGAGGCTTTCTTT,CASSFLLTGFEAFF
NA,TRBJ2-5,TRBV24-1,TGTGCCACCAGTGAAGTTCGGCAAGAGACCCAGTACTTC,CATSEVRQETQYF
TRBD2,TRBJ2-7,TRBV3-1/TRBV3-2,TGTGCCAGCAGCCAACTCTCCGGGGGGTTGCTCAACGAGCAGTACTTC,CASSQLSGGLLNEQYF
TRBD2,TRBJ2-5,TRBV10-3,TGTGCCATCAGTCGCCAGGCGGGAGAGGTCGCAGAGACCCAGTACTTC,CAISRQAGEVAETQYF
NA,TRBJ1-5,TRBV7-9,TGTGCCAGCAGCTTTACTTCCACAGACCAGCCCCAGCATTTT,CASSFTSTDQPQHF
NA,TRBJ2-7,TRBV6-1,TGTGCCAGCAGTGAAGGACAGAACTACGAGCAGTACTTC,CASSEGQNYEQYF
NA,TRBJ1-1,TRBV20-1,TGCAGTGCTCTCCTCCACAGTGAAGCTTTCTTT,CSALLHSEAFF
TRBD2,TRBJ2-1,TRBV7-9,TGTGCCAGCTGGCTAGCGGGATATACTGAGCAGTTCTTC,CASWLAGYTEQFF
NA,TRBJ2-6,TRBV7-9,TGTGCCAGCATCCCGCAGGGGACCTATGGGGCCAACGTCCTGACTTTC,CASIPQGTYGANVLTF
NA,TRBJ2-6,TRBV19,TGTGCCAGTAGTATCAACAGGGTGGGGAACTTGCTCTCTGGAGCCAACGTCCTGACTTTC,CASSINRVGNLLSGANVLTF